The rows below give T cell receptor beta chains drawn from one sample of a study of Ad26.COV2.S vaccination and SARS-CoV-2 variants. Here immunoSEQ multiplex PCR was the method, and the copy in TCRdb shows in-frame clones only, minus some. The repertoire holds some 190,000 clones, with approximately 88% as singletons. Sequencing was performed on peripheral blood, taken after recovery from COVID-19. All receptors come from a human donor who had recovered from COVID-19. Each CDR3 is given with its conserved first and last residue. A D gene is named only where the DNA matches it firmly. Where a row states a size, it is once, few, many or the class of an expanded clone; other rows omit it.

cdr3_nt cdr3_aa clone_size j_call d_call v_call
TGTGCCAGTACCCAGGGAAACACCATATATTTT CASTQGNTIYF . TRBJ1-3 . TRBV19
TGTGCCAGCAGCGCCCGGGACAGAAATCAGCCCCAGCATTTT CASSARDRNQPQHF . TRBJ1-5 TRBD1 TRBV6-5
TGCGCCAGCTCCGAAGGTGGCACAGATACGCAGTATTTT CASSEGGTDTQYF . TRBJ2-3 . TRBV5-1
TGTGCCAGCAGCCGGGAGGGGGCGGATTCACCCCTCCACTTT CASSREGADSPLHF . TRBJ1-6 TRBD1 TRBV3-1/TRBV3-2
TGTGCCAGCAGTCGCTCCGGGACCCCCAACCCCTACGAGCAGTACTTC CASSRSGTPNPYEQYF . TRBJ2-7 . TRBV6-6
TGTGCCAGCAGCTTCGGACAGGGGCTTAGGAGCGCTGAAGCTTTCTTT CASSFGQGLRSAEAFF . TRBJ1-1 TRBD1 TRBV11-2
TGTGCCAGTAGTATAGGACAGGGTTGGCATTTT CASSIGQGWHF . TRBJ1-5 TRBD1 TRBV19
TGTGCCAGCAGCCTCACCTCGACAGGGGGCTATGGCTACACCTTC CASSLTSTGGYGYTF . TRBJ1-2 TRBD1 TRBV6-5
TGTGCCAGCAGTTTTTTAGGGATTTACGAGCAGTACTTC CASSFLGIYEQYF . TRBJ2-7 . TRBV12-3/TRBV12-4
TGTGCCAGCAGTTTTGTGTCTACAGGGGCCGAGCAGTACTTC CASSFVSTGAEQYF . TRBJ2-7 TRBD1 TRBV28
TGTGCCAGCAGCCCCACAGGGGCCCCCTACCAAGAGACCCAGTACTTC CASSPTGAPYQETQYF . TRBJ2-5 TRBD1 TRBV4-2
TGTGCCAGCAGCGTAGGGGGTATAACGAACACTGAAGCTTTCTTT CASSVGGITNTEAFF . TRBJ1-1 . TRBV9
TGTGCCAGCAGTGAAGTAGGAGGGCCGCGAAGCGACGAGCAGTACTTC CASSEVGGPRSDEQYF . TRBJ2-7 . TRBV6-1
TGTGCCAGCAGCCAAACAGGGGCCTATAATTCACCCCTCCACTTT CASSQTGAYNSPLHF . TRBJ1-6 TRBD1 TRBV3-1/TRBV3-2
TGCGCCAGCAGCTTGACCTTAGCGGGAGGGATCTCCAATGAGCAGTTCTTC CASSLTLAGGISNEQFF . TRBJ2-1 TRBD2 TRBV5-1
TGTGCCAGCAGCCGGGGATCGGTAGAAAGGTACGAGCAGTACTTC CASSRGSVERYEQYF . TRBJ2-7 . TRBV3-1/TRBV3-2
TGTGCCAGCAGTTTAGGCATATCCGGGGAAAAACTGTTTTTT CASSLGISGEKLFF . TRBJ1-4 . TRBV28
TGTGCCAGCAGGCCGACAGGGGGCGGGGAGCTGTTTTTT CASRPTGGGELFF . TRBJ2-2 TRBD1 TRBV5-6
TGTGCCAGCAGTTTGGTAGTTGGACAGAACTACGAGCAGTACTTC CASSLVVGQNYEQYF once TRBJ2-7 . TRBV27
TGTGCCAGCACCCGAGGGTCTGTTAGGTATGGCTACACCTTC CASTRGSVRYGYTF . TRBJ1-2 . TRBV5-6
TGTGCCAGCAGGGGAGCGAGGGCAAAGGTCGGGACGGTCGGGACTGAAGCTTTCTTT CASRGARAKVGTVGTEAFF . TRBJ1-1 . TRBV28
TGTGCTAGTGCCAACCCCCAGGGCCCCGATACGCAGTATTTT CASANPQGPDTQYF many TRBJ2-3 . TRBV12-5
TGTGCCAGCAGCCAAGATGGGGCTAGCGGGGGAGGGCAGTTCTTC CASSQDGASGGGQFF . TRBJ2-1 TRBD2 TRBV4-2
TGTGCCAGCCGAGTTATGGAAGAGGGGAATGAAAAACTGTTTTTT CASRVMEEGNEKLFF . TRBJ1-4 . TRBV6-5
TGTGCCAGCAGCCCACCGACTAGCGGGAGGGCGAATGAGCAGTTCTTC CASSPPTSGRANEQFF . TRBJ2-1 TRBD2 TRBV7-9
TGCAGTGCTAGTGGGACAGGGGAACTCTACGAGCAGTACTTC CSASGTGELYEQYF . TRBJ2-7 TRBD1 TRBV20-1
TGTGCCAGCAGTGAAAGTTCATCCAGGGTGGGAGAGACCCAGTACTTC CASSESSSRVGETQYF once TRBJ2-5 . TRBV2
TGCAGCGCAGGGACAGGGGAGCAGTACTTC CSAGTGEQYF . TRBJ2-7 TRBD1 TRBV29-1
TGCGCCAGCAGCTTGAACCTAGCGGGAGGGCCTGCGGATGAGCAGTTCTTC CASSLNLAGGPADEQFF . TRBJ2-1 TRBD2 TRBV5-1
TGTGCCAGCAGCTTGATCGGAAGGAGAGAGCAGGTCTTC CASSLIGRREQVF . TRBJ2-7 . TRBV5-8
TGTGCCAGCAGTTTAGGTCGGACGAGACAGGGCTCCGAGCAGTACTTC CASSLGRTRQGSEQYF . TRBJ2-7 TRBD1 TRBV27
TGTGCCAGCTCACCCAACGGGGCCAAGACAGGGGTAGAGGAGGACTCTGGAAACACCATATATTTT CASSPNGAKTGVEEDSGNTIYF . TRBJ1-3 TRBD1 TRBV18
TGCGCCAGCAGCCGGGGACAGGCCGGGGAGCTGTTTTTT CASSRGQAGELFF few TRBJ2-2 TRBD1 TRBV4-1
TGTGCCAGCAGTTACTCTAAGACAGGGGGCACAGATACGCAGTATTTT CASSYSKTGGTDTQYF . TRBJ2-3 TRBD1 TRBV6-5
TGTGCCAGCAGAGAAAGGGGAGGGAAACTGTTTTTT CASRERGGKLFF . TRBJ1-4 . TRBV28
TGTGCCAGCAGTTTGGGAAGGGGGGGAAACTATGGCTACACCTTC CASSLGRGGNYGYTF . TRBJ1-2 . TRBV28
TGTGCCAGCAGCCAATGGGCTACGAACACTGAAGCTTTCTTT CASSQWATNTEAFF once TRBJ1-1 . TRBV4-2
TGCGCCAGCAGCACCGAAGGGGTCCGCACTGAAGCTTTCTTT CASSTEGVRTEAFF . TRBJ1-1 . TRBV5-1
TGTGCCAGCAGCGCCGACTATCTGGGAAACACCATATATTTT CASSADYLGNTIYF . TRBJ1-3 . TRBV9
TGTGCCAGCAGCTTAGCGGTGGGACCGGCGACCCAGTACTTC CASSLAVGPATQYF . TRBJ2-5 . TRBV7-2
TGTGCCAGCAGTGAATACCACAGGGGGCGTGCGCGGGGTCTTGATCTGAACACTGAAGCTTTCTTT CASSEYHRGRARGLDLNTEAFF . TRBJ1-1 TRBD1 TRBV6-1
TGCAGTGATAGCGGACAAGAGACCCAGTACTTC CSDSGQETQYF . TRBJ2-5 . TRBV20-1
TGCGCCAGCAGAGTCTTCCTTTCAGGGGGGGACTATGGCTACACCTTC CASRVFLSGGDYGYTF . TRBJ1-2 TRBD1 TRBV5-1
TGTGCCAGTAGCGGGACAGTCAAAAGTTCACCCCTCCACTTT CASSGTVKSSPLHF . TRBJ1-6 TRBD1 TRBV19
TGTGCCACCAGCAGAGATGAGGGTTCCGCCTACGAGCAGTACTTC CATSRDEGSAYEQYF . TRBJ2-7 . TRBV15
TGTGCCAGTACCCTACACAGGGGAAGCTATGGCTACACCTTC CASTLHRGSYGYTF . TRBJ1-2 TRBD1 TRBV19
TGTGCCAGCAGTCTGACAGGGCAGATGCAGCCCCAGCATTTT CASSLTGQMQPQHF few TRBJ1-5 TRBD1 TRBV2
TGTGCCAGCAGGAGGGACAGGGGTAACTATGGCTACACCTTC CASRRDRGNYGYTF few TRBJ1-2 TRBD1 TRBV2
TGTGCCAGCAGTGAAGAAAGGAGCGCGGGGCATTTT CASSEERSAGHF . TRBJ1-5 . TRBV6-1
TGTGCCTGGAGTGTGCTGATAGGAAACACCATATATTTT CAWSVLIGNTIYF . TRBJ1-3 . TRBV30
TGTGCCAGCAGCTCGAATTCGGGGTCCCCCTACGAGCAGTACTTC CASSSNSGSPYEQYF . TRBJ2-7 . TRBV7-2